This TCR beta chain comes out of a study of cytomegalovirus exposure and HLA in healthy donors. Use of 60 Vbeta and 13 Jbeta primers characterized the PCR. This table comes from immunoSEQ multiplex PCR, and its TCRdb copy is limited to in-frame clones, with some not included. Found here are tens of thousands of clones; the top ten clones hold about 3.8%. The sequenced sample was PBMCs. This TCR was recovered from a man aged 18 to 29 in good health and CMV-seropositive.

The CDR3 region is CASSLASPGGLELFF. The CDR3 region has the DNA TGTGCCAGCAGCTTAGCGTCCCCGGGGGGGTTGGAGCTGTTTTTT. The gene calls are TRBV7-2 and TRBJ2-2, with 8 bases fitting TRBD2. This CDR3 spans 15 amino acids. The V gene's germline CDR1 is SGHTA and CDR2 FQGNSA. Germline trimming cut 0 bases from V and 10 bases from J; bases unmatched to any gene: 7.